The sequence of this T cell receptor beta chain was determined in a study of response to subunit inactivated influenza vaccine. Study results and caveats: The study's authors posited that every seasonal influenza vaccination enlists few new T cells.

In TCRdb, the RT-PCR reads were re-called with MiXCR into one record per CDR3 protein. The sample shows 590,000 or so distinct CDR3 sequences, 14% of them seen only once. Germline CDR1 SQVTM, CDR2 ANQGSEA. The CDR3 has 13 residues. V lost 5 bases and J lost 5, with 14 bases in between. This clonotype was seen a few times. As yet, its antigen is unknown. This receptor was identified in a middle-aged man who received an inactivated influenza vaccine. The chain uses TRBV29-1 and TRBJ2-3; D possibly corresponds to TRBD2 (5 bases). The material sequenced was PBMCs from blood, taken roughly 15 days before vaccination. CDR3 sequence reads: CSVSGSWGDTQYF. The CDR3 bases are TGCAGCGTTTCGGGATCTTGGGGAGATACGCAGTATTTT.